This is a list of T cell receptor beta chains from one sample in a study of blood T cells in healthy people across ages. Using its own MiXCR run on the 5' RACE reads, TCRdb lists one record per CDR3 protein. The sample records 1.5 million to 2 million distinct CDR3 sequences, under 30% being singletons. Sequencing was performed on blood. These receptors were taken from a woman between 25 and 40 years old in good health. The conserved cysteine and the conserved F or W are not part of the CDR3 here.

j_call v_call cdr3_aa
TRBJ2-7 TRBV4-1 ASSQGSDSNLSYEQY
TRBJ2-1 TRBV7-9 ASSSVVPIRGPQREQF
TRBJ1-4 TRBV11-2 ASSLTASTNEKLF
TRBJ1-2 TRBV7-9 ASSDGERNGYT
TRBJ2-7 TRBV29-1 SAEPQGIHEQY
TRBJ2-3 TRBV29-1 SVESGGQSTDTQY
TRBJ2-7 TRBV7-9 ASSKGDYFTHEQY
TRBJ2-7 TRBV20-1 STRDGETIYEQY
TRBJ2-5 TRBV18 ASSPTPSGGSAETQY
TRBJ2-1 TRBV4-2 ASSQEGQTSNRVEQF
TRBJ2-1 TRBV5-1 ASSLASGRAGEQF
TRBJ2-1 TRBV18 ASSPGQTTYNEQF
TRBJ2-7 TRBV6-2/TRBV6-3 ASSRSGATNNEQY
TRBJ1-5 TRBV20-1 SAGETGTGRQPQH
TRBJ2-1 TRBV30 ARRLAGGPGEQF
TRBJ2-5 TRBV5-1 ASSFGGMGFQETQY
TRBJ2-1 TRBV29-1 SVAGRGSSEQF
TRBJ2-7 TRBV29-1 SVASTGFVEQY
TRBJ2-3 TRBV4-1 ASSQIGGGYTDTQY
TRBJ2-7 TRBV6-2/TRBV6-3 ASSYLGQGKAEQY
TRBJ2-7 TRBV6-6 ASTGTGGGEQY
TRBJ2-5 TRBV6-1 ASSLTGGKTETQY
TRBJ2-7 TRBV20-1 SASPLATGLSYEQY
TRBJ2-2 TRBV27 ASSLYSGGDTGELF
TRBJ1-2 TRBV27 ASRDRVYGYT
TRBJ2-3 TRBV11-2 ASSSLVLGSDTQY
TRBJ2-7 TRBV11-2 ASSLQWGNEQY
TRBJ1-6 TRBV20-1 SARPKAGNSPLH